Sequencing of this T cell receptor beta chain was carried out in a study of blood T cells in healthy people across ages. Overall study results and limits: Among long-lived donors, naive CD4+ cells were more numerous and diversity higher than in aged donors.

Germline V CDR1 and CDR2: LNHNV, YYDKDF (reference sequence). This CDR3 has 15 amino acids. V was shortened by 5 bases and J by 7 bases, with 18 bases between the two germline ends. Healthy Caucasians from Russia aged about 6 to 100 served as donors. Each sample yielded at least 6 million isolated PBMCs. Combining a sample-barcoded 5' primer with a J-beta primer mix, a second PCR ran for 7 to 11 cycles. Every cDNA molecule bore a tag from a template-switch adaptor containing 12 random nucleotides. TCRdb passed the 5' RACE reads through MiXCR, listing each CDR3 protein once. This sample has 920,000 or so distinct CDR3 sequences, with roughly 45% found just once. This clonotype turned up a few times. Its antigen is still unknown.

The rearrangement joins TRBV15 to TRBJ2-1, with D tentatively TRBD1 (9 bases). Source material: blood. The receptor comes from a woman in her fifties or sixties in good health. The CDR3 here is CATSREGQGRNEQFF. Written as DNA, the CDR3 is TGTGCCACCAGCCGGGAGGGACAGGGAAGAAATGAGCAGTTCTTC.